Each of the 26 T cell receptor beta chains below was sequenced from the same sample in a study of shared clonotypes between healthy human individuals. TCRdb's table, derived via immunoSEQ multiplex PCR, lists solely in-frame clones and lacks some. The table has roughly 1 million clones, more than 60% seen once. Sequences were obtained from memory CD4+ T cells sorted from blood. Subset described: CD45RA-negative fraction. Every receptor here comes from a man younger than 30 in good health.

This chain links TRBV9 with TRBJ2-7, with TRBD2 as a possible D gene (5 bases). Germline V CDR1 and CDR2: SGDLS, YYNGEE. V was shortened by 4 bases and J by 1 base, with 15 bases between the two germline ends. This CDR3 spans 15 amino acids. The DNA for the CDR3 is TGTGCCAGCAGCCCCCTCCGGGATAGGTCCTACGAGCAGTACTTC. Its translation: CASSPLRDRSYEQYF.

This clone was counted between two and nine times. The chain employs TRBV9 and TRBJ2-1, with 10 bases that match TRBD2. The junction had 5 bases not matched to a gene; V was cut back by 0 bases and J by 8 bases. The CDR3 has 15 residues. Germline-derived CDR1 and CDR2 are SGDLS and YYNGEE. The CDR3 reads CASSVVLSGRDEQFF. Here the CDR3 DNA reads TGTGCCAGCAGCGTAGTTCTGAGCGGGAGGGATGAGCAGTTCTTC. Together with reference TRBV9 and TRBJ2-1, the CDR3 gives the full variable domain: DSGVTQTPKHLITATGQRVTLRCSPRSGDLSVYWYQQSLDQGLQFLIQYYNGEERAKGNILERFSAQQFPDLHSELNLSSLELGDSALYFCASSVVLSGRDEQFFGPGTRLTVL.

This clone was seen more than once but under ten times. The DNA of the CDR3 is TGTGCCAGTAGTAGAGGACAGGGGTCATACACAGATACGCAGTATTTT. Residues: CASSRGQGSYTDTQYF. The gene calls are TRBV19 and TRBJ2-3, with 9 bases aligning to TRBD1. Germline assignment: CDR1 LNHDA and CDR2 SQIVND (reference sequence). This CDR3 spans 16 amino acids. The V gene end was trimmed by 4 bases and the J gene end by 2 bases; junction bases not matched to a gene: 7.

This clone was counted between two and nine times. The CDR3 loop reads CASSPSPVRNSPLHF. The CDR3 nucleotides read TGTGCCAGCAGTCCATCCCCTGTTAGGAATTCACCCCTCCACTTT. The chain couples TRBV6-5 to TRBJ1-6, with D uncertain. V lost 5 bases to trimming and J lost 7 bases, with 15 bases between them. The CDR3 runs 15 residues. Germline V gives CDR1 MNHEY, CDR2 SVGAGI.

The rearrangement joins TRBV5-4 to TRBJ2-1, with D uncertain. Per the germline V gene, CDR1 is SGHNT and CDR2 is YYREEE (reference sequence). This CDR3 is 12 amino acids long. Deletions cut 0 bases from V and 10 bases from J, with 8 bases between. CDR3 in DNA: TGTGCCAGCAGCTTGGAACCTAGGGAGCAGTTCTTC. It specifies CASSLEPREQFF.

The chain couples TRBV18 to TRBJ1-5, with 7 bases aligning to TRBD1. V was clipped by 5 bases and J by 7 bases; unmatched bases: 14. The CDR3 has 16 residues. Germline CDR1 and CDR2: KGHSH and LQKENI. CDR3 region: CASSTYSSTGLQPQHF. CDR3 DNA: TGTGCCAGCTCAACCTACAGTTCGACAGGGTTGCAGCCCCAGCATTTT. Using reference TRBV18 and TRBJ1-5 for the parts outside the CDR3, the full variable domain is NAGVMQNPRHLVRRRGQEARLRCSPMKGHSHVYWYRQLPEEGLKFMVYLQKENIIDESGMPKERFSAEFPKEGPSILRIQQVVRGDSAAYFCASSTYSSTGLQPQHFGDGTRLSIL.

In this sample, this clone turned up once. This chain connects TRBV7-2 to TRBJ1-1; a possible D gene is TRBD1 (6 bases). This CDR3 has 14 residues. Germline CDR1 and CDR2: SGHTA and FQGNSA. V lost 7 bases and J lost 0, with 12 bases in between. The CDR3 spells CASIWTDMNTEAFF. The CDR3, as DNA: TGTGCCAGCATATGGACAGACATGAACACTGAAGCTTTCTTT.

The chain has TRBV2 and TRBJ2-1; 8 bases line up with TRBD2. Trimming cost V 2 bases and J 10 bases; bases outside gene matches: 10. Germline V gene data show CDR1 as SNHLY and CDR2 as FYNNEI. This CDR3 spans 15 amino acids. DNA of the CDR3: TGTGCCAGCAGTGAAAGGGTGAATAGCGGGACCGAGCAGTTCTTC. Its translation: CASSERVNSGTEQFF.

The count of this clone is one. The gene calls are TRBV5-1 and TRBJ2-7, with 8 bases identical to TRBD2. CDR1 SGHRS and CDR2 YFSETQ come from the germline V gene. This CDR3 is 13 amino acids long. With 2 bases clipped from V and 6 bases from J, the junction kept 4 bases outside the gene matches. The CDR3 nucleotides are TGCGCCAGCAGCTTTACGGGAGGGGGCGAGCAGTACTTC. It codes for CASSFTGGGEQYF.

The rearrangement links TRBV6-1 to TRBJ1-2; 8 positions match TRBD1. The CDR3 extends over 12 amino acids. V lost 10 bases to trimming and J lost 5 bases; unmatched junction nucleotides: 6. CDR1 MNHNS and CDR2 SASEGT come from the germline V gene. The CDR3 is CATTDRAYGYTF. The CDR3 DNA follows: TGTGCCACCACGGACAGGGCATATGGCTACACCTTC.

The CDR3 region has the DNA TGTGCCAGCAGCTTAGTCAGGGGCACGGCCGAGCAGTACTTC. Protein sequence: CASSLVRGTAEQYF. The chain has TRBV13 and TRBJ2-7; D perhaps matches TRBD1 (6 bases). In germline, CDR1 is PRHDT, CDR2 FYEKMQ (reference sequence). The CDR3 consists of 14 residues. Trimming cost V 1 base and J 6 bases, with 13 bases left between them.

This clone was seen once. The chain uses TRBV11-2 and TRBJ2-1; D possibly uses TRBD1 or TRBD2 (5 bases each). This CDR3 spans 15 amino acids. The germline V gene encodes CDR1 SGHAT and CDR2 FQNNGV. V lost 5 bases and J 8 bases, leaving 19 bases between the germline ends. CDR3 bases: TGTGCCAGCAGCCGTTCGGACGTCGGGGACCATGAGCAGTTCTTC. This gives the protein CASSRSDVGDHEQFF. The variable domain in full, completed from reference TRBV11-2 and TRBJ2-1, reads EAGVAQSPRYKIIEKRQSVAFWCNPISGHATLYWYQQILGQGPKLLIQFQNNGVVDDSQLPKDRFSAERLKGVDSTLKIQPAKLEDSAVYLCASSRSDVGDHEQFFGPGTRLTVL.

The sample holds one count of this clone. This rearrangement joins TRBV12-1 to TRBJ1-2; the D call of TRBD1 is as the table states it, not checked on the DNA. TRBV12-1 constitutes a pseudogene. The CDR3 extends over 13 amino acids. This CDR3 reads CASSFGAGVGYTF. CDR3 DNA: TGTGCCAGCAGCTTTGGGGCAGGGGTCGGCTACACCTTC.

This clone was counted a single time. V gene TRBV5-1 combines with J gene TRBJ1-4; tentatively, D is TRBD1 (5 bases). This CDR3 has 14 amino acids. V was cut by 5 bases and J by 4 bases, with 12 bases left in between. Germline lookup yields CDR1 SGHRS and CDR2 YFSETQ. The CDR3 DNA sequence: TGCGCCAGCAGGTACAGGTCCGGTAATGAAAAACTGTTTTTT. Residues: CASRYRSGNEKLFF. Full variable domain (outside the CDR3, taken from reference TRBV5-1 and TRBJ1-4): KAGVTQTPRYLIKTRGQQVTLSCSPISGHRSVSWYQQTPGQGLQFLFEYFSETQRNKGNFPGRFSGRQFSNSRSEMNVSTLELGDSALYLCASRYRSGNEKLFFGSGTQLSVL.

The V and J genes are TRBV30 and TRBJ1-1; D is unclear. Germline CDR1 GTSNPN, CDR2 SVGIG (reference sequence). Trimming left V 8 bases short and J 2 bases short, with 15 bases between. This CDR3 comprises 13 residues. This CDR3 reads CARQAGGNTEAFF. DNA of the CDR3: TGTGCCCGCCAAGCGGGCGGAAACACTGAAGCTTTCTTT. Variable domain in full (rest from reference TRBV30 and TRBJ1-1): SQTIHQWPATLVQPVGSPLSLECTVEGTSNPNLYWYRQAAGRGLQLLFYSVGIGQISSEVPQNLSASRPQDRQFILSSKKLLLSDSGFYLCARQAGGNTEAFFGQGTRLTVV.

This clone was seen a handful of times. The chain recombines TRBV7-9 with TRBJ1-3; D gene unclear. Trimming removed 1 base at V and 1 base at J, with 5 bases between. The CDR3 runs to 14 residues. The germline CDR1 and CDR2 sequences are SEHNR and FQNEAQ (reference sequence). In DNA form, the CDR3 reads TGTGCCAGCAGCTTAGAATGGTCTGGAAACACCATATATTTT. Translating gives CASSLEWSGNTIYF.

The V gene is TRBV28, the J gene TRBJ2-1; 9 positions agree with TRBD1. Germline assignment: CDR1 MDHEN and CDR2 SYDVKM. The CDR3 has 15 amino acids. With V trimmed by 5 bases and J by 6 bases, 8 bases remained unmatched. The CDR3 DNA reads TGTGCCAGCAGTCTACCGGGACAGGGTGCCAATGAGCAGTTCTTC. This sequence encodes CASSLPGQGANEQFF.

The J gene is TRBJ2-2, the V gene TRBV27; 9 positions match TRBD1. Losses at the gene ends were 10 bases for V and 5 bases for J; bases not matched to a gene: 11. The CDR3 has 15 residues. Germline lookup yields CDR1 MNHEY and CDR2 SMNVEV (reference sequence). The CDR3 region is CATSKTGGSTGELFF. The CDR3 nucleotides are TGTGCCACTTCCAAGACAGGGGGAAGTACCGGGGAGCTGTTTTTT.

The chain uses TRBV5-1 and TRBJ2-1; D uncertain. Germline V gene sequence: CDR1 SGHRS, CDR2 YFSETQ. V was shortened by 1 base and J by 10 bases, with 15 bases between the two germline ends. The CDR3 is 14 residues long. CDR3 nucleotide sequence: TGCGCCAGCAGCTTGAACAGCCCGGTCAGGGAGCAGTTCTTC. Encoded protein: CASSLNSPVREQFF.

Notes on this clone: Other DNA sequences in this specimen translate into the identical CDR3. The chain couples TRBV7-2 to TRBJ2-5; 7 positions match TRBD2. Trimming at V came to 5 bases and at J to 4 bases, leaving 4 bases not matched to a gene. The V gene's germline CDR1 is SGHTA and CDR2 FQGNSA. CDR3 length: 13 residues. The CDR3 loop reads CASSPGRGETQYF. The DNA for the CDR3 is TGTGCCAGCAGCCCAGGGAGGGGAGAGACCCAGTACTTC.

The chain links TRBV11-2 to TRBJ1-1; D not resolved. V was clipped by 6 bases and J by 2 bases, with 13 bases between them. CDR1 and CDR2 (germline): SGHAT, FQNNGV. This CDR3 region has 14 residues. CDR3 amino acids: CASRDRGRNTEAFF. The CDR3 bases are TGTGCCAGCAGGGACCGCGGCCGTAACACTGAAGCTTTCTTT.

This chain links TRBV5-1 with TRBJ2-1, with 8 bases fitting TRBD2. This CDR3 contains 14 residues. Germline V gene lookup returns CDR1 SGHRS and CDR2 YFSETQ. J was trimmed by 4 bases and V by 5 bases; bases with no gene match: 5. CDR3 DNA sequence: TGCGCCAGCAGACAAAGCGGGAGTTACAATGAGCAGTTCTTC. This translates into CASRQSGSYNEQFF.

The chain uses TRBV5-6 and TRBJ2-7; TRBD1 aligns across 11 bases. CDR1 and CDR2 (germline): SGHDT, YYEEEE. The V and J ends lost 4 bases and 1 base, in that order; junction bases with no gene match: 4. The CDR3 contains 15 residues. The CDR3 loop reads CASSKDRGLSYEQYF. CDR3 bases: TGTGCCAGCAGCAAGGACAGGGGGCTATCCTACGAGCAGTACTTC.

The J gene is TRBJ2-3, the V gene TRBV10-3; 8 nucleotides line up with TRBD2. The CDR3 totals 16 residues. V shed 2 bases and J 0 bases; nucleotides not matched to a gene: 4. Germline values: CDR1 ENHRY, CDR2 SYGVKD. The CDR3 DNA follows: TGTGCCATCAGTGAGGGAGCTAGCGGGAGCACAGATACGCAGTATTTT. Residues: CAISEGASGSTDTQYF.

The rearrangement joins TRBV30 to TRBJ2-3, with 9 bases identical to TRBD2. Trimming cost V 3 bases and J 3 bases; bases outside gene matches: 7. This CDR3 contains 15 residues. The germline CDR1 and CDR2 sequences are GTSNPN and SVGIG (reference sequence). CDR3 in DNA: TGTGCCTGGAGCCAATTAGCGGGAGTGACAGATACGCAGTATTTT. Translation: CAWSQLAGVTDTQYF.

This clone came up a few times. The chain links TRBV2 to TRBJ2-5; TRBD2 matches 8 bases. The CDR3 is 15 amino acids. Trimming removed 6 bases from V and 0 bases from J; junction bases left unmatched: 6. Germline lookup yields CDR1 SNHLY and CDR2 FYNNEI. The CDR3 region has the DNA TGTGCCAGCAGGGTAACTAGCGGTAACCAAGAGACCCAGTACTTC. This codes for CASRVTSGNQETQYF.